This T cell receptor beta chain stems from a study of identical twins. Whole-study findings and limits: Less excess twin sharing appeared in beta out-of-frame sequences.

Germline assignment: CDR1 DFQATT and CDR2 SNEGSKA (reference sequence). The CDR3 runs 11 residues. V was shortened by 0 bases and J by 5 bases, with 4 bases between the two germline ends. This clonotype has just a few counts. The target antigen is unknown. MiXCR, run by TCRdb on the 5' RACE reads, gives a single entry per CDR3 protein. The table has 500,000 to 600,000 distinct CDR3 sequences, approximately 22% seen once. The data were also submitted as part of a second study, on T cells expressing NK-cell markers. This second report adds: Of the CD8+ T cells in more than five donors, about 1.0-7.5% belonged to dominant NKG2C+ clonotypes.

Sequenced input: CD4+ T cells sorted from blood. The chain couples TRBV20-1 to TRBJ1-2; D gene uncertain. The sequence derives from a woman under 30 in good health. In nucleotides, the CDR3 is TGCAGTGCTAGAGAGGGATATGGCTACACCTTC. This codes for CSAREGYGYTF.